A selection of T cell receptor beta chains follows, all from one sample in a study of T cell changes during pregnancy in multiple sclerosis. Sequencing was performed with immunoSEQ multiplex PCR; in TCRdb, only in-frame clones are kept and a portion is missing. The table lists approximately 96,000 clones, around 90% of them singletons. The source material was peripheral blood, sampled after pregnancy. These receptors were taken from a female donor in good health, enrolled as a control in a pregnancy study. Each CDR3 is given with its conserved first and last residue. The D gene is left open where the match is weak. Some rows mark clone size as missing; the rest say once, few, many or name a class of expanded clone.

D | size | J | V | CDR3 | DNA
TRBD1 | NA | TRBJ1-2 | TRBV19 | CASSPRQGSFGGYTF | TGTGCCAGTAGTCCCCGACAGGGATCGTTCGGTGGCTACACCTTC
TRBD1 | NA | TRBJ2-5 | TRBV11-2 | CASTREGQGFQETQYF | TGTGCCAGCACCCGGGAGGGACAGGGGTTCCAAGAGACCCAGTACTTC
NA | NA | TRBJ2-1 | TRBV4-2 | CASSQNGGGRVDEQFF | TGTGCCAGCAGCCAAAACGGAGGGGGCAGGGTCGATGAGCAGTTCTTC
NA | NA | TRBJ2-1 | TRBV7-2 | CASSSSELRKNEQFF | TGTGCCAGCAGCTCAAGCGAACTACGAAAAAATGAGCAGTTCTTC
NA | once | TRBJ1-1 | TRBV18 | CASSSGQNTEAFF | TGTGCCAGCTCATCGGGACAGAACACTGAAGCTTTCTTT
TRBD2 | NA | TRBJ2-7 | TRBV28 | CASSLIAGGREQYF | TGTGCCAGCAGTTTAATAGCGGGAGGGAGGGAGCAGTACTTC
TRBD1 | NA | TRBJ1-4 | TRBV6-6 | CASSRIQGNEKLFF | TGTGCCAGCAGCCGCATACAGGGGAATGAAAAACTGTTTTTT
NA | NA | TRBJ1-5 | TRBV30 | CAWSVTGKQPQHF | TGTGCCTGGAGTGTAACAGGGAAACAGCCCCAGCATTTT
NA | NA | TRBJ2-7 | TRBV13 | CASSFSQGNEQYF | TGTGCCAGCAGCTTTTCCCAGGGAAACGAGCAGTACTTC
NA | NA | TRBJ1-2 | TRBV10-2 | CASSSGAEDTF | TGCGCCAGCAGTTCAGGGGCCGAGGACACCTTC
NA | once | TRBJ1-1 | TRBV9 | CASSGPSSSGTEAFF | TGTGCCAGCAGCGGCCCGTCGAGTTCCGGCACTGAAGCTTTCTTT
TRBD1 | NA | TRBJ1-1 | TRBV27 | CASKDRARTEAFF | TGTGCCAGCAAGGACAGGGCGCGGACTGAAGCTTTCTTT
TRBD2 | NA | TRBJ2-1 | TRBV4-1 | CASSPVGLAGSSYNEQFF | TGCGCCAGCAGCCCGGTGGGACTAGCGGGAAGCTCCTACAATGAGCAGTTCTTC
NA | NA | TRBJ2-7 | TRBV2 | CASRPLGAESYEQYF | TGTGCCAGCAGACCGTTAGGAGCGGAGTCCTACGAGCAGTACTTC
TRBD1 | NA | TRBJ1-1 | TRBV5-1 | CASNPTGQGNTEAFF | TGCGCCAGCAACCCAACGGGACAGGGTAACACTGAAGCTTTCTTT
NA | NA | TRBJ1-3 | TRBV4-1 | CASSQGQLNTIYF | TGCGCCAGCAGCCAGGGACAACTAAACACCATATATTTT
NA | NA | TRBJ2-1 | TRBV4-1 | CASSLAEYNEQFF | TGCGCCAGCAGCCTAGCGGAGTACAATGAGCAGTTCTTC